This paragraph covers one TCR beta chain sequence. What it binds is not known. TCRdb recomputed calls from the 5' RACE reads with MiXCR, one row per CDR3 protein. The data show approximately 240,000 distinct CDR3 sequences, with around 15% seen just once and 8.5% to 10% held by the top ten. The sample comes from a study of identical twins. Regarding the study as a whole: Abundant beta clonotypes from cord blood had fewer insertions, unlike memory repertoires, which showed none.

V shed 4 bases, J shed 5 bases, and the junction held 3 bases outside the gene matches. Germline CDR1 is SNHLY and CDR2 is FYNNEI. This CDR3 has 13 amino acids. The V call is TRBV2, the J call TRBJ1-2, with 8 nucleotides matching TRBD1. This clonotype originated in a woman younger than 35 in good health. Sequencing input: memory (CD45RO+) T cells sorted from blood. In DNA form, the CDR3 reads TGTGCCAGCAGTGGGGACAGGCTTTATGGCTACACCTTC. It is translated as CASSGDRLYGYTF.